Sequencing of this T cell receptor (beta chain) was carried out in a study of regulatory T cells in long-lasting Graves disease. Study-wide results and caveats: Persistent Graves' patients showed reduced TCR diversity versus newly diagnosed patients.

This clonotype was observed many times. Its antigen is as yet unknown. Library construction for TCR beta used iRepertoire HTBI primers and Arm-PCR of CDR3 regions. TCRdb independently ran MiXCR on the multiplex PCR reads; one entry per CDR3 protein. The table records more than 300,000 distinct CDR3 sequences, around 15% of them present only once. CDR1 is DFQATT and CDR2 is SNEGSKA in the germline V gene (reference sequence). This CDR3 contains 14 residues. Trimming at V came to 7 bases and at J to 3 bases, leaving 10 bases not matched to a gene. As to time point: newly diagnosed GD, antithyroid drugs for less than 3 months. RNA isolated from PBMCs was used to make the TCR library. This sample also belongs to another study, concerning T cells in Graves' hyperthyroidism and ophthalmopathy.

The source is a woman aged 18-29 years with Graves disease. The sample consisted of peripheral blood mononuclear cells (PBMCs), taken at new diagnosis, from a patient treated with antithyroid drugs. J is TRBJ2-3 and V is TRBV20-1, with 7 bases that match TRBD2. CDR3 bases: TGCAGTGTCGTGGGAGGGCCGAAGACAGATACGCAGTATTTT. Translated: CSVVGGPKTDTQYF.